This is a list of T cell receptor beta chains from one sample in a study of cytomegalovirus exposure and HLA in healthy donors. Data came from immunoSEQ multiplex PCR; TCRdb stores just in-frame clones and leaves some out. The sample has 140,000 or so clones, roughly 74% seen once. Material: PBMCs. These receptors were taken from a woman aged 18-29 years in good health and CMV-seropositive. The CDR3 runs from the conserved cysteine through the conserved F or W.

CDR3 length	V gene	CDR3 protein
15	TRBV7-6	CASRGSGIRTDTQYF
14	TRBV6-5	CASNRAGGAYEQYF
15	TRBV7-7	CASSINRGTQETQYF
12	TRBV5-5	CASSIDYYGYTF
13	TRBV6-5	CASTFRFSYGYTF
15	TRBV4-3	CASSQRDRNYYGYTF
14	TRBV5-1	CASSLNRGQSPLHF
16	TRBV6-5	CASSYSPGQHNYGYTF
12	TRBV2	CASRPGSSTIYF
15	TRBV2	CATYVDRVMGQPQHF
15	TRBV4-3	CASSQNTGYNSPLHF
13	TRBV25-1	CASSEFRGTEAFF
15	TRBV10-2	CASSEPSGGTNEQFF
13	TRBV28	CASSAGDTDTQYF
13	TRBV6-5	CASSGQGSDGYTF
12	TRBV11-2	CASSLVGEKLFF
18	TRBV9	CASSVGGGQGRYNYVYTF
15	TRBV6-6	CASSYRAGSGETQYF
15	TRBV9	CASSVDNGQQETQYF
14	TRBV6-6	CASSGEGRADEQYF
13	TRBV6-1	CASTQGLDTEAFF
16	TRBV21-1	CASSKGQQNSGNTIYF
12	TRBV7-9	CSSSLGQSEQYF
15	TRBV7-9	CASSPPGDSADTQYF
15	TRBV6-1	CASSVDRGPNQPQHF
14	TRBV14	CASSPPGMNTEAFF
13	TRBV15	CATSMGQGQKLFF
15	TRBV5-8	CASSLEADRGSPLHF
15	TRBV5-4	CASSLSMRGGDEQYF
12	TRBV6-1	CASSAQDSPLHF
15	TRBV2	CASSEVQGGNQPQHF
15	TRBV28	CASSAAGLTNEKLFF
17	TRBV4-3	CASSQEWVRDAYNEQFF
12	TRBV30	CAWTDNGNTIYF
17	TRBV15	CATSRYQGGSSNQPQHF
14	TRBV11-2	CASSLGTVNSPLHF
14	TRBV11-2	CASTRGGATYEQYF
15	TRBV28	CASRGQGVYNSPLHF
15	TRBV2	CASSEGDRVDEKLFF
16	TRBV9	CASSVAGGDPGDTQYF
15	TRBV9	CASSPRGSSYNEQFF
15	TRBV19	CASSPSPWPTDTQYF
14	TRBV21-1	CASSMNSPTDTQYF
15	TRBV28	CASSYQGQAPGTQYF
17	TRBV2	CASSDPGLAGGVETQYF
13	TRBV7-8	CASRRDVRRPQHF
15	TRBV5-4	CASSIGFVAGDGYTF
12	TRBV7-7	CASSSGQGPLSF
15	TRBV4-1	CASSQEGGRTEKLFF
14	TRBV5-6	CASSYDRGVEKLFF
15	TRBV28	CASRRPGTTNSPLHF
14	TRBV29-1	CSVEAARNTGELFF
15	TRBV5-1	CASSLVRTGANVLTF
17	TRBV5-8	CASTPGQGAHGANVLTF
19	TRBV7-6	CASSLGLAGGPSSYNEQFF
15	TRBV5-8	CASWGRGSGNQPQHF
16	TRBV7-8	CASSLGVGQPTYEQYF
14	TRBV4-1	CASSQEGQVYGYTF
17	TRBV4-3	CASSQGRGQGMYSPLHF